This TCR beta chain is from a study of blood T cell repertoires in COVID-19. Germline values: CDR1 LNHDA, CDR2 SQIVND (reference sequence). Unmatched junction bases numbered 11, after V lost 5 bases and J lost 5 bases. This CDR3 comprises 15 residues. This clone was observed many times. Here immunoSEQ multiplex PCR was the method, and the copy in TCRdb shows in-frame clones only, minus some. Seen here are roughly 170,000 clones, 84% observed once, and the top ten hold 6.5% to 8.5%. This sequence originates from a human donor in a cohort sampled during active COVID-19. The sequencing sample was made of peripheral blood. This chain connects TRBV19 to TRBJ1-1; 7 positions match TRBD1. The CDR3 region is CASSRVGGSVTEAFF. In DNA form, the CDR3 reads TGTGCCAGTAGTCGGGTAGGGGGCTCAGTTACTGAAGCTTTCTTT.